This is a list of T cell receptor beta chains from one sample in a study of T cells after yellow fever vaccination. From the 5' RACE reads, TCRdb called clonotypes with MiXCR, one entry per CDR3 protein. Of 25,000 to 30,000 distinct CDR3 sequences in the sample, over 4.5% are singletons; the top ten hold over 40%. Sequencing was performed on CD8+ T cells sorted from PBMCs, taken 10 days after the yellow fever booster vaccination. The receptor set was obtained from a man between 25 and 39 years old who received the YFV17D yellow fever vaccine. The CDR3 runs from the conserved cysteine through the conserved F or W. Each record gives: J gene, clone size, D gene, V gene, CDR3 DNA, CDR3 protein. A D gene is named only where the DNA matches it firmly. Sizes are listed as once, few, many, or a class for an expanded clone.

TRBJ1-6 | many | . | TRBV11-2 | TGTGCCAGCAGCTCCTACCGGAAAGGGAACAATTCACCCCTCCACTTT | CASSSYRKGNNSPLHF
TRBJ1-5 | many | . | TRBV27 | TGTGCCACCAGTTCAGGGGGCAATCAGCCCCAGCATTTT | CATSSGGNQPQHF
TRBJ2-1 | many | . | TRBV7-2 | TGTGCCAGCAGCTTAGTGGCCAATGAGCAGTTCTTC | CASSLVANEQFF
TRBJ2-1 | many | TRBD2 | TRBV29-1 | TGCAGCGTTGTTGGCGCCGATTCTAGCGGGAGAAGGGGTACCTCCTACAATGAGCAGTTCTTC | CSVVGADSSGRRGTSYNEQFF
TRBJ2-7 | many | TRBD1 | TRBV20-1 | TGCAGTGCTAGGGACAGGGGACAGACCTACGAGCAGTACTTC | CSARDRGQTYEQYF
TRBJ1-3 | many | TRBD1 | TRBV6-5 | TGTGCCAGCAGTTACAAGCCAATTGGGACAGCAGGAAACACCATATATTTT | CASSYKPIGTAGNTIYF
TRBJ2-3 | many | . | TRBV12-3/TRBV12-4 | TGTGCCAGCAGTTTAACGGGAGAGGCGGATACGCAGTATTTT | CASSLTGEADTQYF
TRBJ2-1 | many | . | TRBV9 | TGTGCCAGCAGCGTAGGTAACAATGAGCAGTTCTTC | CASSVGNNEQFF
TRBJ2-2 | many | . | TRBV29-1 | TGCAGCGTTGTTTCTGCCCTTGGACGGGCCGGGGAGCTGTTTTTT | CSVVSALGRAGELFF
TRBJ2-5 | many | TRBD1 | TRBV25-1 | TGTGCCAGCAGTGCGCCGGTGAACAGGGGTCAAGAGACCCAGTACTTC | CASSAPVNRGQETQYF
TRBJ2-7 | many | . | TRBV7-9 | TGTGCCAGCAGCTTATATAAGAGCTCCTACGAGCAGTACTTC | CASSLYKSSYEQYF
TRBJ2-3 | many | . | TRBV7-2 | TGTGCCAGCAGCTTAACCACTTCGCGAAGGTCTACGCAGTATTTT | CASSLTTSRRSTQYF
TRBJ1-1 | many | . | TRBV20-1 | TGCAGTGCAGAGACCGGGGGAGGTTGGACTGAAGCTTTCTTT | CSAETGGGWTEAFF
TRBJ2-7 | many | TRBD1 | TRBV7-9 | TGTGCCAGCAGCATTTATGACAGGGTCTCCTACGAGCAGTACTTC | CASSIYDRVSYEQYF
TRBJ2-1 | many | TRBD1 | TRBV5-1 | TGCGCCAGCAGCTTGACAGGGGGCAATGAGCAGTTCTTC | CASSLTGGNEQFF
TRBJ2-5 | many | TRBD1 | TRBV4-2 | TGTGCCAGCAGCCCCTCCCCCATGGGACAGGGTATTGAGACCCAGTACTTC | CASSPSPMGQGIETQYF
TRBJ2-3 | many | TRBD1 | TRBV7-2 | TGTGCCAGCAGCAGCCTCCAGGGGGCCCAAGATACGCAGTATTTT | CASSSLQGAQDTQYF
TRBJ2-4 | many | . | TRBV5-5 | TGTGCCAGCAGCCCCGGCGACATTCAGTACTTC | CASSPGDIQYF
TRBJ2-7 | many | . | TRBV5-1 | TGCGCCAGCAGCTTGGAAAACTACGAGCAGTACTTC | CASSLENYEQYF
TRBJ2-2 | many | . | TRBV7-7 | TGTGCCAGCAGCCCGACAGATATCTACACCGGGGAGCTGTTTTTT | CASSPTDIYTGELFF
TRBJ2-1 | many | . | TRBV12-3/TRBV12-4 | TGTGCCAGCAGCCCAGGCCCCTACAATGAGCAGTTCTTC | CASSPGPYNEQFF
TRBJ2-1 | few | . | TRBV9 | TGTGCCAGCAGCGCGGGGACCCGTTTCAATGAGCAGTTCTTC | CASSAGTRFNEQFF
TRBJ2-1 | many | . | TRBV5-1 | TGCGCCAGCCTCAACCGTGGCCCCCCCAATGAGCAGTTCTTC | CASLNRGPPNEQFF
TRBJ2-1 | many | . | TRBV20-1 | TGCAGTGCTAGTACTGGCGTCTCCTACAATGAGCAGTTCTTC | CSASTGVSYNEQFF
TRBJ2-1 | many | . | TRBV29-1 | TGCAGCGCCAACATAGCGAGTGAGCAGTTCTTC | CSANIASEQFF
TRBJ2-1 | many | TRBD1 | TRBV20-1 | TGCAGTGCTAGAGTTCTCCCGGGACAGGGGATCTATGAGCAGTTCTTC | CSARVLPGQGIYEQFF
TRBJ2-1 | many | . | TRBV5-1 | TGCGCCAGCAGCACCGGAGGGCTAACTCCGTACAATGAGCAGTTCTTC | CASSTGGLTPYNEQFF
TRBJ2-1 | many | TRBD1 | TRBV25-1 | TGTGCCAGCCGTGATGGGACAGGGAACGTGGGTGAGCAGTTCTTC | CASRDGTGNVGEQFF
TRBJ2-1 | few | . | TRBV19 | TGTGCCAGTAGTCCCGGACTGGCAGGAAATGAGCAGTTCTTC | CASSPGLAGNEQFF
TRBJ2-5 | many | . | TRBV24-1 | TGTGCCACCAGTGATACGAAGGGATTACAAGAGACCCAGTACTTC | CATSDTKGLQETQYF
TRBJ2-3 | many | . | TRBV29-1 | TGCAGCGTTGTGGAGGGAGGCACAGATACGCAGTATTTT | CSVVEGGTDTQYF
TRBJ2-2 | many | . | TRBV12-3/TRBV12-4 | TGTGCCAGCAGACGCCCAGAGACCGGGGAGCTGTTTTTT | CASRRPETGELFF
TRBJ2-2 | many | TRBD2 | TRBV20-1 | TGCAGTGCTAGGTCCAGCGGGAAGAACACCGGGGAGCTGTTTTTT | CSARSSGKNTGELFF
TRBJ2-1 | many | . | TRBV28 | TGTGCCAGCGAATGGGACTTTGGCTCCTACAATGAGCAGTTCTTC | CASEWDFGSYNEQFF
TRBJ2-2 | many | TRBD1 | TRBV19 | TGTGCCAGTAGTATAGGGACAGGGGGTGTCACCGGGGAGCTGTTTTTT | CASSIGTGGVTGELFF
TRBJ1-1 | few | . | TRBV4-3 | TGCGCCAGCAGCCCCCTTCCCGTAGGGAACACTGAAGCTTTCTTT | CASSPLPVGNTEAFF
TRBJ2-7 | many | TRBD1 | TRBV29-1 | TGCAGCGTTGGGCAGGGGGACTACGAGCAGTACTTC | CSVGQGDYEQYF